The following is a T cell receptor beta chain sequence with its context. CD45RO-CCR7+CD27+CD95- marked naive CD8+ T cells. Germline CDR1 SEHNR, CDR2 FQNEAQ (reference sequence). The CDR3 consists of 15 residues. The data are from a study of CXCR3-negative and CXCR3-positive naive CD8 T cells. Via 5' RACE with UMI labels, TRB cDNA libraries were prepared. One entry per CDR3 protein, without DNA, is what TCRdb gives after re-calling the 5' RACE reads. The repertoire shows 69,000 or so distinct CDR3 sequences; the top ten hold about 1.5%. What was sequenced was naive CXCR3- CD8+ T cells from blood. Subset indicated: CD45RO-CCR7+CD27+CD95- naive CD8+ T cells lacking CXCR3 (TNR3-). The gene calls are TRBV7-9 and TRBJ1-4; TCRdb outputs TRBD1, but without DNA this stays unchecked. The clonotype comes from a human donor in good health. Some clones in this sample may be carry-over from other donors' samples. The CDR3 is CASSEPTGGYEKLFF.